The TCR beta chain under discussion was sequenced for a study of blood T cell repertoires in COVID-19 (dated by TCRdb to the early 2020s). At the level of the whole study: Collaborator samples came from the United States, Italy and Spain and covered acute and convalescent phases of COVID-19. The samples were drawn from the first 160 participants of the ongoing ImmuneRACE study and from some 1,300 subjects provided by 6 global collaborators. The prospective study material was composed of cDNA or gDNA derived from T cells, B-cell-depleted T cells, or PBMCs. Sample metadata almost always included a de-identified subject ID, COVID-19 status, age in years and sex. The repertoires were released in a freely available public database meant as a resource for research on the immune response to SARS-CoV-2. Deeply sampled blood TCRbeta repertoires from subjects exposed to, actively infected with, or recovered from COVID-19 were included in the dataset. Where available, HLA class I and class II types were taken from metadata supplied by the sample provider and were not determined by assay-based typing. The full study reports these points: The quantity of clinical and demographic metadata differed by source and by participant and was supplied without curation.

With regard to this clone: No antigen is known for it. Base-call qualities are not available, and no considerably larger clone is one nucleotide away.

The immunoSEQ Assay, a bias-controlled multiplex PCR, was used to amplify TCRbeta CDR3 regions from genomic DNA. The authors processed their data as follows. The number of nucleated cells in each sample was estimated from the amplification of reference gene primers within the assay. Sequence reads were collapsed and filtered to measure the absolute abundance of every unique TCRbeta CDR3 rearrangement. For each sample, productive Simpson clonality was calculated as the square root of Simpson's diversity index across productive rearrangements. TCRdb stores this immuneACCESS table with in-frame sequences only. Part of the clones is absent; in the studies checked, under half of the shortfall reflects unresolved V genes, and no reason is known for the rest. V and J calls and clone size are given by that table; D and trimming were obtained from the DNA. Within this sample are 450,000 to 500,000 clones, with approximately 83% of them counted one time only. 3.2% of the sample is taken by the ten largest.

Trimming removed 4 bases from V and 8 bases from J, leaving 21 bases between the germline ends. The CDR3, cysteine through phenylalanine, is 15 amino acids long. The kept DNA is CDR3 alone, 45 bases in frame from the first base. From a lookup of the germline V gene (reference sequence), CDR1 and CDR2 are SGHNT and YYREEE. Collaborating institutions collected whole blood in K2EDTA tubes following their own protocols. For TCRbeta analysis, collaborators shipped samples in one of three forms: frozen whole blood, isolated PBMCs, or DNA extracted from either of those sample types. The chain joins TRBV5-4 to TRBJ1-2; the D segment cannot be called with confidence. The sequence derives from a human donor in a cohort sampled during active COVID-19. The sequenced sample consisted of peripheral blood. The DNA sequence reads TGTGCCAGCAGCCTGACTGGCCCCTTTGATAGGGGCTACACCTTC. This codes for CASSLTGPFDRGYTF.